This TCR beta chain was obtained from a study of blood T cell repertoires in COVID-19. After removal of 6 bases from V and 6 bases from J, the junction contained 3 bases not matched to a gene. The CDR3 has 13 residues. Germline CDR1 MDHEN, CDR2 SYDVKM. Only in-frame clones appear in the TCRdb table, and some are missing; sequencing was by immunoSEQ multiplex PCR. The sample includes around 30,000 clones, 80% to 90% seen only once; the top ten take approximately 9.8%. Sample: peripheral blood. The receptor was isolated from a human donor in a cohort sampled during active COVID-19. J is TRBJ1-4 and V is TRBV28, with TRBD1 matching over 8 bases. The CDR3: CASSRGLDEKLFF. The CDR3 coding sequence is TGTGCCAGCAGCAGGGGGCTCGATGAAAAACTGTTTTTT.